This TCR beta chain originates from a study of regulatory T cells in long-lasting Graves disease. Whole-study findings and limits: Whereas new patients shared 950 to 1,000 public clonotypes, persistent patients shared more, at approximately 2,500.

Arm-PCR with iRepertoire HTBI primers amplified the CDR3 regions for these TCR beta libraries. One entry per CDR3 protein, called by TCRdb with MiXCR from the multiplex PCR reads. In the table there are 360,000 or so distinct CDR3 sequences, around 16% of which are singletons. This clonotype was observed many times. Its antigen is unidentified. The germline V gene has CDR1 SNHLY and CDR2 FYNNEI. The V and J ends lost 9 bases and 2 bases respectively, with 15 bases between them. The CDR3 contains 14 residues. The time point was: newly diagnosed GD, antithyroid drugs for less than 3 months. Following extraction of RNA from PBMCs, that RNA was used to make the TCR library. Each of the patients was recruited from an endocrinology department situated in Xi'an, China. These records were also assigned to another study, of T cells in Graves' hyperthyroidism and ophthalmopathy. Per that study: Participants, patients aged 18 to 65, had newly diagnosed hyperthyroidism with a duration under 2 months. Also found in blood were most expanded thyroid clonotypes above 0.001.

The chain joins TRBV2 to TRBJ2-3, with D possibly being TRBD2 (6 bases). The sequencing here drew on peripheral blood mononuclear cells (PBMCs), taken at new diagnosis, from a patient treated with antithyroid drugs. The clonotype was recovered from a young woman with Graves disease. The CDR3 bases are TGTGCCAGTCGGCGGGGCGGGACCACAGATACGCAGTATTTT. Its translation: CASRRGGTTDTQYF.